This TCR beta chain originates from a study of CD8 T cells in ankylosing spondylitis. Study-level points and caveats: Typical of ankylosing spondylitis blood, it appeared, was a TCR beta motif of roughly eight highly homologous variants. Peripheral blood samples showed relatively rare disease-linked clones, and these clones were CD8+. The authors reported significant enrichment of disease-linked clones in matched ankylosing spondylitis synovial fluid. Earlier work had already found some motif variants in reactive arthritis synovial fluid and blood.

TCRdb called the 5' RACE reads again in MiXCR, with one record for every CDR3 protein. Of under 200,000 distinct CDR3 sequences in the sample, 11% were seen once. Germline-derived CDR1 and CDR2 are MNHEY and SVGEGT. The CDR3 loop spans 17 amino acids. V lost 2 bases and J lost 1, with 15 bases in between. The table lists this clonotype with many counts. Its antigen is still unknown. This rearrangement joins TRBV6-2 or TRBV6-3 to TRBJ2-1; the D is unclear. The specimen sequenced was blood, either unsorted or a sorted T cell fraction (not recorded which). This receptor was obtained from a male donor with ankylosing spondylitis or in good health (not recorded which). The CDR3: CASSYVSVQSSYNEQFF. In DNA form, the CDR3 reads TGTGCCAGCAGTTACGTCAGCGTTCAATCATCCTACAATGAGCAGTTCTTC.